Shown below are 21 T cell receptor beta chains from a single sample sequenced in a study of CD8+ T cells in alopecia areata. TCR sequencing used cDNA made by reverse transcription of extracted RNA. Assay: immunoSEQ multiplex PCR; the TCRdb copy retains only in-frame clones and omits some. The profile covers approximately 110,000 clones, with less than 60% appearing a single time and 3% to 4% taken by the ten largest. The treatment is: oral pan-JAK inhibitor, 5-10 mg twice daily. The input for sequencing was CD4+ T cells sorted from blood, taken at week 24, from a patient treated with tofacitinib. The receptor set was obtained from a human donor with alopecia areata.

This clone showed up just a few times. V and J are TRBV7-2 and TRBJ2-3; D perhaps matches TRBD1 (5 bases). Trimming shortened V by 6 bases and J by 5 bases, and 6 bases separated the two germline ends. Germline V gives CDR1 SGHTA, CDR2 FQGNSA. This CDR3 is built from 11 residues. The CDR3 loop is CASSQGDTQYF. CDR3 nucleotides: TGTGCCAGCAGTCAGGGAGATACGCAGTATTTT. The whole variable domain, filled in from reference TRBV7-2 and TRBJ2-3, reads GAGVSQSPSNKVTEKGKDVELRCDPISGHTALYWYRQSLGQGLEFLIYFQGNSAPDKSGLPSDRFSAERTGGSVSTLTIQRTQQEDSAVYLCASSQGDTQYFGPGTRLTVL.

The chain is built from TRBV25-1 and TRBJ2-3; D unresolved. This CDR3 comprises 14 residues. With 6 bases removed from V and 4 bases from J, the gap between germline ends came to 14 bases. Germline values: CDR1 MGHDK, CDR2 SYGVNS. Here the CDR3 DNA reads TGTGCCAGCAGCACCTATGTCGCGGCAGATACGCAGTATTTT. The encoded protein is CASSTYVAADTQYF.

The table lists this clone with a few counts. The V call is TRBV7-9, the J call TRBJ1-4; D unclear. V was pared by 3 bases and J by 2 bases, with 7 bases between. The length of the CDR3 is 14 residues. The germline V gene has CDR1 SEHNR and CDR2 FQNEAQ (reference sequence). Here the CDR3 reads CASSFSGTNEKLFF. CDR3 DNA: TGTGCCAGCAGCTTTTCGGGGACTAATGAAAAACTGTTTTTT.

This chain links TRBV9 with TRBJ2-5; D is unclear. The V gene lost 5 bases and the J gene lost 5 bases, with 10 bases spanning the gap. Germline V CDR1 and CDR2: SGDLS, YYNGEE. CDR3 length equals 12 residues. CDR3 nucleotide sequence: TGTGCCAGCAGTAAGGTTGGGGAGACCCAGTACTTC. Protein sequence: CASSKVGETQYF.

The chain is built from TRBV2 and TRBJ1-6; D unclear. This CDR3 comprises 11 residues. Germline-derived CDR1 and CDR2 are SNHLY and FYNNEI. The V and J ends lost 7 bases and 12 bases respectively, with 10 bases between them. The CDR3 nucleotides are TGTGCCAGCAATCTTGGAGGACCCCTCCACTTT. Translated, it gives CASNLGGPLHF.

This clone appeared a single time. This chain connects TRBV4-2 to TRBJ2-5, with 8 bases aligning to TRBD1. The CDR3 sequence is 15 residues long. After removal of 4 bases from V and 4 bases from J, the junction contained 8 bases not matched to a gene. CDR1 is LGHNA and CDR2 is YNFKEQ in the germline V gene. The CDR3 bases are TGTGCCAGCAGCCCGGGGCAGGGGGCCGGAGAGACCCAGTACTTC. Its protein is CASSPGQGAGETQYF.

This clone was observed a handful of times. The rearrangement uses TRBV4-2 and TRBJ1-1; no reliable D call. Germline CDR1 and CDR2: LGHNA and YNFKEQ. There are 14 residues in the CDR3. V lost 0 bases, J lost 5 bases, and 10 bases lay in between. The CDR3 DNA reads TGTGCCAGCAGCCAAGACTACTTGGGGACTGAAGCTTTCTTT. Protein sequence: CASSQDYLGTEAFF.

The chain links TRBV4-1 to TRBJ1-2; a weak D match, TRBD1 (5 bases). Germline V gene data show CDR1 as MGHRA and CDR2 as YSYEKL. V dropped 4 bases and J dropped 0 bases, with 18 bases sitting between them. The CDR3 length is 17 residues. The CDR3 DNA sequence: TGCGCCAGCAGCCCGACAGTCTCCAACACCGCTAACTATGGCTACACCTTC. Its protein product is CASSPTVSNTANYGYTF.

This rearrangement joins TRBV30 to TRBJ2-1; D possibly matches TRBD1 or TRBD2 (5 bases each). The ends were cut back, 5 bases at V and 6 bases at J, with 11 bases in the middle. This CDR3 has 12 amino acids. Germline-derived CDR1 and CDR2 are GTSNPN and SVGIG (reference sequence). The CDR3 nucleotides are TGTGCCTGGGCCCGGGACGGCAATGAGCAGTTCTTC. It specifies CAWARDGNEQFF.

CDR3 in amino acids: CASSQDLGRGREKLFF. CDR3 in DNA: TGTGCCAGCAGCCAAGATCTTGGCAGGGGGCGTGAAAAACTGTTTTTT. The gene calls are TRBV4-2 and TRBJ1-4, with 8 bases that match TRBD1. This CDR3 comprises 16 residues. Per germline, CDR1 LGHNA and CDR2 YNFKEQ. J was trimmed by 7 bases and V by 0 bases; bases with no gene match: 7.

The chain recombines TRBV2 with TRBJ2-3, with 11 bases that match TRBD2. Germline CDR1 reads SNHLY; CDR2 reads FYNNEI. V lost 6 bases to trimming and J lost 1 base; unmatched junction nucleotides: 3. The CDR3 extends over 15 amino acids. CDR3 protein: CASRLGLAGTDTQYF. DNA of the CDR3: TGTGCCAGCAGGCTGGGACTAGCGGGCACAGATACGCAGTATTTT.

The rearrangement uses TRBV5-1 and TRBJ2-1; perhaps TRBD1 as D (6 bases). V was trimmed by 4 bases and J by 0 bases, leaving 11 bases between them. The V gene's germline CDR1 is SGHRS and CDR2 YFSETQ. This CDR3 is built from 15 residues. The CDR3 sequence: CASSIGQSSYNEQFF. CDR3 DNA: TGCGCCAGCAGCATAGGACAGTCCTCCTACAATGAGCAGTTCTTC.

The chain couples TRBV5-4 to TRBJ2-3; TRBD2 matches at 10 bases. The CDR3 sequence is 16 residues long. V gave up 2 bases and J gave up 2 bases; unmatched junction bases: 5. CDR1 is SGHNT, CDR2 YYREEE, per germline (reference sequence). CDR3 residues: CASSFRTSGHTDTQYF. The CDR3 DNA is TGTGCCAGCAGCTTCAGGACTAGCGGACACACAGATACGCAGTATTTT.

This chain uses TRBV25-1 with TRBJ2-7; D is unresolved. The germline gives CDR1 MGHDK, CDR2 SYGVNS. CDR3 size: 11 residues. V lost 4 bases, J lost 3 bases, and 4 bases lay in between. CDR3 DNA: TGTGCCAGCAGTGGACGCTACGAGCAGTACTTC. It translates to CASSGRYEQYF.

This clone turned up a few times. The chain is built from TRBV29-1 and TRBJ2-3; a possible D gene is TRBD1 (6 bases). The germline V and J ends were trimmed by 2 bases and 1 base, with 10 bases remaining between them. CDR3 length: 14 amino acids. Germline loops: CDR1 SQVTM, CDR2 ANQGSEA. CDR3 in DNA: TGCAGCGTTGAACAGGGGATCGGCACAGATACGCAGTATTTT. Its translation: CSVEQGIGTDTQYF.

The V and J genes are TRBV6-5 and TRBJ2-3; unclear D gene. The CDR3 is 13 residues long. The V gene lost 6 bases and the J gene lost 0 bases, with 7 bases spanning the gap. Germline V CDR1 and CDR2: MNHEY, SVGAGI. CDR3 sequence reads: CASSRISTDTQYF. The CDR3 DNA is TGTGCCAGCAGCCGAATTAGCACAGATACGCAGTATTTT.

The gene calls are TRBV5-1 and TRBJ1-2, with a weak D call TRBD1 (5 bases). V lost 0 bases and J 5 bases, leaving 14 bases between the germline ends. CDR3 length: 15 amino acids. CDR1 SGHRS and CDR2 YFSETQ come from the germline V gene. The CDR3 is CASSLAPGSTYGYTF. As DNA, the CDR3 is TGCGCCAGCAGCTTGGCTCCAGGGTCGACTTATGGCTACACCTTC.

The chain joins TRBV11-2 to TRBJ1-1, with D unclear. Germline values: CDR1 SGHAT, CDR2 FQNNGV. V dropped 4 bases and J dropped 8 bases, with 11 bases sitting between them. This CDR3 spans 12 amino acids. CDR3 loop: CASSYDGIEAFF. The CDR3 coding sequence is TGTGCCAGCAGCTACGACGGAATCGAAGCTTTCTTT.

This chain joins TRBV29-1 and TRBJ2-5; 7 bases match TRBD1. The trim removed 4 bases at V and 0 bases at J, leaving 2 bases unmatched. CDR1 and CDR2 (germline): SQVTM, ANQGSEA. This CDR3 contains 13 residues. The CDR3 DNA sequence: TGCAGCGTTGCGACAGGGAACCAAGAGACCCAGTACTTC. Translation: CSVATGNQETQYF.

V and J are TRBV13 and TRBJ2-3, with 8 bases identical to TRBD1. The CDR3 runs 15 residues. The junction had 1 base not matched to a gene; V was cut back by 0 bases and J by 2 bases. The germline gives CDR1 PRHDT, CDR2 FYEKMQ (reference sequence). CDR3 sequence: CASSLGDRDTDTQYF. CDR3 DNA sequence: TGTGCCAGCAGCTTAGGGGACAGGGACACAGATACGCAGTATTTT.

The V call is TRBV18, the J call TRBJ2-5; no reliable D call. The CDR3 sequence is 13 residues long. V was shortened by 2 bases and J by 5 bases, with 9 bases between the two germline ends. The V gene's germline CDR1 is KGHSH and CDR2 LQKENI. CDR3 nucleotide sequence: TGTGCCAGCTCACCAAGTCCGAAGGAGACCCAGTACTTC. Residues: CASSPSPKETQYF.